Presented here are 8 T cell receptor beta chains from one specimen sequenced in a study of T cell responses to AZD1222 COVID-19 vaccine. Method: immunoSEQ multiplex PCR; TCRdb's copy keeps in-frame clones and lacks some. The sample carries 120,000 or so clones, almost 95% recorded once. Sequenced here: peripheral blood, sampled on day 0 of AZD1222 vaccination. All receptors derive from an adult in good health.

The chain is built from TRBV21-1 and TRBJ1-1. TRBV21-1 is a known pseudogene. The CDR3 runs to 14 residues. The CDR3 is CASGEGRRNTEAFF. The DNA of the CDR3 is TGTGCCAGCGGAGAGGGGAGGAGAAACACTGAAGCTTTCTTT.

The V and J genes are TRBV12-3 or TRBV12-4 and TRBJ1-2; D is undetermined. The CDR3 totals 13 residues. Trimming took off 3 bases at V and 7 bases at J, with 12 bases between the two ends. CDR3 bases: TGTGCCAGCAGTTTGGAGGGAAGAATTGGCTACACCTTC. Encoded protein: CASSLEGRIGYTF.

The chain carries TRBV30 and TRBJ1-3; D call uncertain. V lost 1 base and J 4 bases, leaving 8 bases between the germline ends. The CDR3 totals 13 residues. CDR1 is GTSNPN and CDR2 is SVGIG in the germline V gene (reference sequence). CDR3 DNA: TGTGCCTGGAGTGGGACTGACGGAAACACCATATATTTT. Amino acids: CAWSGTDGNTIYF.

The chain uses TRBV2 and TRBJ1-1; D is unresolved. V lost 4 bases and J lost 6, with 15 bases in between. Germline V CDR1 and CDR2: SNHLY, FYNNEI. The CDR3 is 14 residues long. The CDR3 region is CASSARIPLAEAFF. The CDR3 coding sequence is TGTGCCAGCAGTGCCAGGATCCCCCTCGCTGAAGCTTTCTTT.

The chain employs TRBV11-2 and TRBJ1-2; D perhaps matches TRBD1 (6 bases). Trimming removed 5 bases at V and 4 bases at J, with 14 bases between. This CDR3 is built from 14 residues. Germline V gene lookup returns CDR1 SGHAT and CDR2 FQNNGV. DNA for the CDR3: TGTGCCAGCAGCCCGGGGGGGGCTTTCTATGGCTACACCTTC. It codes for CASSPGGAFYGYTF.

In its sample, this clone was seen once. The rearrangement links TRBV2 to TRBJ2-1; TRBD2 agrees at 8 bases. The CDR3 extends over 15 amino acids. V was pared by 4 bases and J by 4 bases, with 6 bases of the junction left unmatched. Germline V lookup: CDR1 SNHLY, CDR2 FYNNEI. CDR3 bases: TGTGCCAGCAGTGTACAGCGGGGGATTTACAATGAGCAGTTCTTC. Protein sequence: CASSVQRGIYNEQFF. Full variable domain (missing parts from reference TRBV2 and TRBJ2-1): EPEVTQTPSHQVTQMGQEVILRCVPISNHLYFYWYRQILGQKVEFLVSFYNNEISEKSEIFDDQFSVERPDGSNFTLKIRSTKLEDSAMYFCASSVQRGIYNEQFFGPGTRLTVL.

V and J are TRBV2 and TRBJ2-5, with D perhaps TRBD1 (6 bases). The CDR3 is 14 amino acids. The germline gives CDR1 SNHLY, CDR2 FYNNEI. V lost 2 bases, J lost 5 bases, and 12 bases lay in between. The CDR3 DNA reads as TGTGCCAGCAGTGAAATGGGACAAGGGGAGACCCAGTACTTC. It translates to CASSEMGQGETQYF. Full variable domain (remainder filled in from reference TRBV2 and TRBJ2-5): EPEVTQTPSHQVTQMGQEVILRCVPISNHLYFYWYRQILGQKVEFLVSFYNNEISEKSEIFDDQFSVERPDGSNFTLKIRSTKLEDSAMYFCASSEMGQGETQYFGPGTRLLVL.

V usage is TRBV4-2 and J usage is TRBJ2-1; 7 positions agree with TRBD2. The V gene's germline CDR1 is LGHNA and CDR2 YNFKEQ. The CDR3 consists of 17 residues. V lost 0 bases and J lost 1; bases outside the gene matches: 6. The CDR3 region is CASSQDLPGGSYNEQFF. The CDR3 nucleotides read TGTGCCAGCAGCCAAGATCTGCCGGGGGGTTCCTACAATGAGCAGTTCTTC.